The 25 T cell receptor beta chains reported below all come from one sample, sequenced in a study of blood T cell repertoires in COVID-19. The repertoire was sequenced with immunoSEQ multiplex PCR; TCRdb's copy has only in-frame clones and lacks some. The profile shows some 290,000 clones, 89% of them singletons. The sample comprised PBMCs or T cells enriched from blood (not recorded which). The origin of the receptors is a woman in her twenties or thirties who had recovered from COVID-19.

The count of this clone is one. The chain is built from TRBV11-2 and TRBJ2-7, with 9 positions matching TRBD1. With V trimmed by 5 bases and J by 2 bases, 10 bases remained unmatched. This CDR3 has 16 residues. Per the germline V gene, CDR1 is SGHAT and CDR2 is FQNNGV. The CDR3 coding sequence is TGTGCCAGCAGCAGTATAAGGACAGGGGAAGCCTACGAGCAGTACTTC. Protein product: CASSSIRTGEAYEQYF. Full variable domain (rest looked up from reference TRBV11-2 and TRBJ2-7): EAGVAQSPRYKIIEKRQSVAFWCNPISGHATLYWYQQILGQGPKLLIQFQNNGVVDDSQLPKDRFSAERLKGVDSTLKIQPAKLEDSAVYLCASSSIRTGEAYEQYFGPGTRLTVT.

This chain links TRBV3-1 (or the pseudogene TRBV3-2) with TRBJ2-1, with 10 bases matching TRBD2. Germline CDR1 and CDR2: LGHDT and YNNKEL (reference sequence). The junction had 5 bases not matched to a gene; V was cut back by 3 bases and J by 0 bases. This CDR3 spans 17 amino acids. The DNA of the CDR3 is TGTGCCAGCAGCCAGGGACCTAGCGGGGGCTCCTACAATGAGCAGTTCTTC. Amino acids: CASSQGPSGGSYNEQFF.

Only a few counts were recorded for this clone. V usage is TRBV12-3 or TRBV12-4 and J usage is TRBJ1-4, with 7 bases that match TRBD1. With 6 bases clipped from V and 8 bases from J, the junction kept 6 bases outside the gene matches. This CDR3 spans 13 amino acids. CDR3 loop: CASSGTVQEKLFF. The CDR3 nucleotides are TGTGCCAGCAGCGGGACAGTTCAAGAAAAACTGTTTTTT.

A few counts support this clone. The CDR3 sequence is CASSLGTGGNYGYTF. The CDR3 coding sequence is TGTGCCAGCAGTTTGGGGACAGGGGGCAACTATGGCTACACCTTC. This rearrangement joins TRBV28 to TRBJ1-2, with 12 bases fitting TRBD1. Germline V gene sequence: CDR1 MDHEN, CDR2 SYDVKM. V gave up 3 bases and J gave up 2 bases; unmatched junction bases: 1. The CDR3 spans 15 residues.

The J gene is TRBJ2-1, the V gene TRBV28; 7 nucleotides align to TRBD2. Germline CDR1 MDHEN, CDR2 SYDVKM. The CDR3 length is 15 residues. The trim removed 7 bases at V and 5 bases at J, leaving 11 bases unmatched. The chain's CDR3 is CASTTGGGGDNEQFF. The CDR3 DNA sequence: TGTGCCAGCACCACGGGGGGTGGAGGGGACAATGAGCAGTTCTTC.

The genes are TRBV10-1 and TRBJ2-1; D might be TRBD1 (5 bases). The CDR3 totals 14 residues. With 6 bases removed from V and 8 bases from J, the gap between germline ends came to 17 bases. In germline, CDR1 is WNHNN, CDR2 SYGVQD (reference sequence). For the CDR3, the DNA is TGCGCCAGCAGCTCGTTAGGGGTGATCGATGAGCAGTTCTTC. Amino acid sequence: CASSSLGVIDEQFF.

This clone was seen a single time. The chain is built from TRBV21-1 and TRBJ1-3; TRBD1 reflects the table's D call only, with no check against the DNA. TRBV21-1 is termed a pseudogene. The CDR3 consists of 14 residues. CDR3 region: CASSKGTGGNTIYF. CDR3 in DNA: TGTGCCAGCAGCAAAGGGACAGGGGGCAACACCATATATTTT.

The genes are TRBV12-3 or TRBV12-4 and TRBJ2-2, with a weak D call TRBD2 (5 bases). This CDR3 has 13 residues. Trimming shortened V by 4 bases and J by 7 bases, and 10 bases separated the two germline ends. In nucleotides, the CDR3 is TGTGCCAGCAGTTCGAGGGAATTCGGGGAGCTGTTTTTT. Translating gives CASSSREFGELFF.

The V and J genes are TRBV18 and TRBJ1-4; 8 nucleotides match TRBD1. The germline V gene encodes CDR1 KGHSH and CDR2 LQKENI. V was clipped by 2 bases and J by 5 bases; unmatched bases: 7. The CDR3 extends over 16 amino acids. The CDR3 here is CASSPFGTGNNEKLFF. The DNA of the CDR3 is TGTGCCAGCTCACCATTCGGGACAGGAAACAATGAAAAACTGTTTTTT. Full variable domain (outside the CDR3, taken from reference TRBV18 and TRBJ1-4): NAGVMQNPRHLVRRRGQEARLRCSPMKGHSHVYWYRQLPEEGLKFMVYLQKENIIDESGMPKERFSAEFPKEGPSILRIQQVVRGDSAAYFCASSPFGTGNNEKLFFGSGTQLSVL.

The rearrangement joins TRBV7-6 to TRBJ1-1; D unclear. V lost 3 bases and J 3 bases, leaving 8 bases between the germline ends. CDR3 length: 13 amino acids. CDR1 and CDR2 from the germline V gene are SGHVS and FNYEAQ. CDR3: CASSFALDTEAFF. In DNA, the CDR3 is TGTGCCAGCAGCTTCGCTCTAGACACTGAAGCTTTCTTT.

This rearrangement joins TRBV27 to TRBJ1-2; 12 positions agree with TRBD1. Germline V gives CDR1 MNHEY, CDR2 SMNVEV (reference sequence). J gave up 8 bases and V 8 bases, and 12 bases lay outside the gene matches. The CDR3 consists of 15 residues. For the CDR3, the DNA is TGTGCCAGCGGAGTACCGGGACAGGGGGCGGGGGGCTACACCTTC. The encoded protein is CASGVPGQGAGGYTF.

The chain combines TRBV14 with TRBJ2-7; 7 nucleotides match TRBD1. This CDR3 comprises 17 residues. Trimming cost V 2 bases and J 6 bases; bases outside gene matches: 16. CDR1 and CDR2 (germline): SGHDN, FVKESK. CDR3 sequence: CASSQCRGGLTICEQYF. CDR3 DNA: TGTGCCAGCAGCCAATGTAGAGGGGGCCTTACCATCTGCGAGCAGTACTTC.

The V gene is TRBV3-1 (or the pseudogene TRBV3-2), the J gene TRBJ2-2; 11 bases fit TRBD2. CDR1 and CDR2 (germline): LGHDT, YNNKEL (reference sequence). CDR3 size: 16 residues. V lost 4 bases, J lost 0 bases, and 1 base stayed unmatched. The CDR3 region is CASSPTSGANTGELFF. CDR3 DNA: TGTGCCAGCAGCCCGACTAGCGGGGCGAACACCGGGGAGCTGTTTTTT.

V is TRBV3-1 (or the pseudogene TRBV3-2) and J is TRBJ2-1, with a possible D match to TRBD2 (5 bases). V lost 1 base and J 8 bases, leaving 21 bases between the germline ends. Looked up from germline, CDR1 is LGHDT and CDR2 is YNNKEL (reference sequence). CDR3 length: 17 amino acids. CDR3 coding DNA: TGTGCCAGCAGCCAAGTCAGAGGGCTCACGCTCCGCCATGAGCAGTTCTTC. Translation: CASSQVRGLTLRHEQFF.

The chain has TRBV5-8 and TRBJ1-5, with D uncertain. This CDR3 region has 15 residues. CDR1 and CDR2 (germline): SGHTS, YDEGEE. Trimming left V 0 bases short and J 3 bases short, with 10 bases between. The CDR3, as DNA: TGTGCCAGCAGCTTGGCGGGGTTGCACAATCAGCCCCAGCATTTT. It is translated as CASSLAGLHNQPQHF.

This chain links TRBV19 with TRBJ2-1; 8 nucleotides align to TRBD2. The V and J ends lost 6 bases and 3 bases, in that order; junction bases with no gene match: 4. CDR1 and CDR2 (germline): LNHDA, SQIVND (reference sequence). The CDR3 is made up of 14 amino acids. CDR3 DNA sequence: TGTGCCAGTAGCTTCGGGGGGGACTACAATGAGCAGTTCTTC. Translation: CASSFGGDYNEQFF.

This chain links TRBV10-1 with TRBJ1-1; D is perhaps TRBD1 (6 bases). Germline V gene sequence: CDR1 WNHNN, CDR2 SYGVQD (reference sequence). CDR3 size: 17 residues. Trimming pared 6 bases from V and 4 bases from J, leaving 24 bases between. The CDR3 DNA reads TGCGCCAGCAGCGCCGACGGCAGGGGATTCGCTAGCACTGAAGCTTTCTTT. Amino acids: CASSADGRGFASTEAFF.

This clone was picked up a small number of times. A read error may produce the germline difference seen at one junction end. The rearrangement joins TRBV3-1 (or the pseudogene TRBV3-2) to TRBJ1-2; TRBD1 might be the D (6 bases). CDR1 and CDR2 (germline): LGHDT, YNNKEL (reference sequence). The CDR3 runs to 14 residues. As DNA, the CDR3 is TGTGCCAGCAGCCAATTCGAACAGGGAGGGACTATGGCCTTC. Its translation: CASSQFEQGGTMAF.

This rearrangement joins TRBV6-1 to TRBJ1-6; D possibly corresponds to TRBD1 (6 bases). The ends were cut back, 0 bases at V and 2 bases at J, with 11 bases in the middle. Germline-derived CDR1 and CDR2 are MNHNS and SASEGT. This CDR3 has 17 residues. CDR3 in amino acids: CASSEADQGTYNSPLHF. CDR3 nucleotides: TGTGCCAGCAGTGAAGCCGACCAGGGGACCTATAATTCACCCCTCCACTTT.

The V gene is TRBV6-2 or TRBV6-3, the J gene TRBJ2-7; TRBD2 might be the D (5 bases). In germline, CDR1 is MNHEY, CDR2 SVGEGT. The CDR3 contains 15 residues. V gave up 5 bases and J gave up 4 bases, with 18 bases separating them. The CDR3 loop reads CASSKARGSIYEQYF. As DNA, the CDR3 is TGTGCCAGCAGTAAGGCCCGGGGTTCAATTTACGAGCAGTACTTC.

A single count supports this clone. The chain joins TRBV11-2 to TRBJ1-3; D uncertain. The CDR3 is 16 amino acids. The germline V gene has CDR1 SGHAT and CDR2 FQNNGV. Trimming pared 3 bases from V and 4 bases from J, leaving 16 bases between. CDR3 residues: CASSFGRELRGNTIYF. CDR3 nucleotide sequence: TGTGCCAGCAGCTTCGGAAGGGAGCTAAGGGGAAACACCATATATTTT.

This chain joins TRBV7-9 and TRBJ2-7, with no clear D. The CDR3 is 13 amino acids. With 5 bases removed from V and 3 bases from J, the gap between germline ends came to 11 bases. Per the germline V gene, CDR1 is SEHNR and CDR2 is FQNEAQ (reference sequence). CDR3 sequence reads: CASSPPNGYEQYF. In nucleotides, the CDR3 is TGTGCCAGCAGCCCCCCGAACGGCTACGAGCAGTACTTC. Drawing the rest from reference TRBV7-9 and TRBJ2-7, the complete variable domain is DTGVSQNPRHKITKRGQNVTFRCDPISEHNRLYWYRQTLGQGPEFLTYFQNEAQLEKSRLLSDRFSAERPKGSFSTLEIQRTEQGDSAMYLCASSPPNGYEQYFGPGTRLTVT.

V gene TRBV24-1 combines with J gene TRBJ2-7; D might be TRBD2 (5 bases). V was pared by 0 bases and J by 6 bases, with 8 bases between. From germline, CDR1 is KGHDR and CDR2 SFDVKD. This CDR3 has 13 amino acids. The CDR3 reads CATSDLGRTEQYF. CDR3 nucleotide sequence: TGTGCCACCAGTGATTTGGGGAGAACCGAGCAGTACTTC.

For the CDR3, the DNA is TGTGCCAGCTCACCACCCGGGACAGGGCTTGGCTACACCTTC. This translates into CASSPPGTGLGYTF. The chain has TRBV18 and TRBJ1-2; TRBD1 matches 9 bases. V lost 0 bases to trimming and J lost 7 bases; unmatched junction nucleotides: 3. CDR1 KGHSH and CDR2 LQKENI come from the germline V gene. CDR3 length: 14 amino acids.

This clone was seen a single time. The V and J genes are TRBV7-3 and TRBJ1-1, with D hard to call. The length of the CDR3 is 14 residues. Germline loops: CDR1 SGHTA, CDR2 FQGTGA. Deletions cut 1 base from V and 3 bases from J, with 9 bases between. CDR3 residues: CASSLSRGYTEAFF. In DNA, the CDR3 is TGTGCCAGCAGCTTAAGTAGAGGGTACACTGAAGCTTTCTTT.